Sequencing of this TCR beta chain was carried out in a study of identical twins. Findings and limits, study-wide: Within twin pairs, the out-of-frame alpha sequences they shared showed excess low generation probability. Invariant MAIT and iNKT cells may have partly biased zero-insertion analyses.

TCRdb re-called the 5' RACE reads through MiXCR, storing one row per CDR3 protein. The data hold a few hundred thousand distinct CDR3 sequences, with 6.5% to 9.5% observed a single time. A remark on this clonotype: Its specificity is not known.

V gave up 3 bases and J gave up 7 bases; unmatched junction bases: 7. CDR1 SGDLS and CDR2 YYNGEE come from the germline V gene. There are 15 residues in the CDR3. The data were also submitted as part of a second study, on yellow fever vaccine responses in identical twins.

The chain combines TRBV9 with TRBJ2-1; 10 bases agree with TRBD2. The sequenced sample was CD8+ T cells sorted from blood. The TCR sequence derives from a woman aged 18-35 years in good health. The CDR3, as DNA: TGTGCCAGCAGCGCCAGCGGGGGGGCCAGAAATGAGCAGTTCTTC. This sequence encodes CASSASGGARNEQFF.